This TCR beta chain was recovered during a study of CD8 T cells in ankylosing spondylitis. Comments on this clonotype: Its antigen is unidentified.

Overall study results and limits: Disease-associated clones were CD8+ and fairly uncommon in peripheral blood. Past research had described some motif variants in reactive arthritis synovial fluid and blood. Ankylosing spondylitis blood appeared to carry a characteristic TCR beta motif of under ten highly homologous variants. Researchers reportedly found disease-linked clones significantly enriched in matched ankylosing spondylitis synovial fluid.

TCR beta libraries were made by quantitative 5'-RACE with molecular barcodes. Each CDR3 protein is one row after TCRdb ran MiXCR on the 5' RACE reads. The profile shows about 340,000 distinct CDR3 sequences, approximately 8% of them singletons. The germline CDR1 and CDR2 sequences are MNHEY and SMNVEV (reference sequence). This CDR3 is 16 amino acids long. The junction had 9 bases not matched to a gene; V was cut back by 5 bases and J by 4 bases. The receptor's source is a male donor with ankylosing spondylitis. The source material was blood, either unsorted or a sorted T cell fraction (not recorded which). The chain couples TRBV27 to TRBJ2-1, with 9 bases that match TRBD2. DNA for the CDR3: TGTGCCAGCAGTCAAACCGGGACTAGCAGTTACAATGAGCAGTTCTTC. Protein sequence: CASSQTGTSSYNEQFF.